This T cell receptor (beta chain) was sequenced for a study of cytomegalovirus exposure and HLA in healthy donors (dated by TCRdb to the late 2010s). At the level of the whole study: An earlier analysis of some 550 of the donors reported roughly 300 Gb of sequence data and 100 million to 130 million unique TCR beta sequences from 150 million to 200 million T cells. Among roughly 400 genotyped donors of the cohort, an average of roughly 230,000 unique TCR beta nucleotide sequences was sequenced per donor, of which 15% to 20% were non-productive. An early release that covered roughly 600 HLA-typed donors contained 250 to 350 gigabases of sequencing data and 75 million to 100 million unique TCR sequences. Every repertoire in the discovery cohort had been generated on one and the same sequencing platform. Genome-wide SNP genotypes for about 65% of the roughly 700 donors were used in a later genetic analysis, which treated that subset as a discovery cohort. In the later analysis, no new phenotypic data were used to find candidate immune exposures; instead, reliance was placed on TCR beta sequences and their occurrence across donors. Among the approximately 400 genotyped donors, around 81% belonged to the genetic ancestry cluster associated with self-reported Caucasian donors. Because of strong linkage in the cohort, roughly five DR-DQ haplotypes were treated as single units for association and clustering. To decide whether each TCR beta V gene segment behaved as functional or pseudogenic, an earlier analysis of fewer than 750 of the donors relied on high-throughput TCR beta sequencing. The study used immunosequencing to profile the T cell repertoires of 666 subjects and linked those repertoires to cytomegalovirus serostatus. A later analysis re-analyzed previously published TCR beta repertoires from 666 donors and added high-resolution HLA genotyping to study TCR occurrence patterns. Typing coverage differed by locus: A, B, C, DRB1 and DQB1 were typed in about 629-640 donors, DQA1 in approximately 520, DPA1 in around 610, and DPB1 in 472. To predict cytomegalovirus infection status, the study combined high-throughput TCR immunosequencing, statistical association of individual TCRs with disease status, and machine learning. HLA typing covered class I and class II loci at four-digit resolution. Donor age, sex, ethnicity and CMV serostatus were collected together with the repertoire data. The study aimed to test whether signatures of past pathogen exposure could be identified by cataloging public T cell receptors. In addition to the first cohort of 500 to 850 subjects, a separate validation cohort of over 90 different subjects was used.

Remarks on this clone: Which antigen it targets is not known. Nothing much larger sits one base from this clone, and base qualities are not available.

The cohort consisted of 600 to 750 healthy bone marrow donors. Cohort members were all nominally healthy when sampled, although unrecorded immune exposures were likely present. The donor was CMV seronegative and was included in the group of a few hundred seronegative cohort members. Every donor gave a peripheral blood sample, and the peripheral blood mononuclear cells from that sample were used for TCR beta sequencing. Genomic DNA extraction from the blood cell samples was performed with the Qiagen DNeasy Blood Extraction Kit. The study at large found these results: A later analysis found that HLA-associated TCR beta chains were more clonally expanded and had lower generation probabilities than equally common non-associated chains. At a false discovery rate of 0.05, a later analysis linked about 16,000 TCR beta sequences to specific HLA alleles. While some public TCRs were present in many individuals, most TCR sequences turned up only very rarely across donors. The presence/absence analyses assumed that sequencing depth was roughly uniform across donors, and that assumption may not be true. The study gave a list of around 170 TCR beta chains associated with cytomegalovirus. An earlier analysis of some 560 of the donors showed that most TCR beta V segments appeared in productive rearrangements either about 90% or about 30% of the time, which broadly matched IMGT annotations. According to a later genetic analysis, donors in an Asian-associated ancestry cluster had fewer N-insertions in productive TCRs than the approximately 610-donor mean. Most CMV-associated TCR beta chains appeared to be HLA-restricted in a later analysis, and the HLA associations seemed to be driven largely by CMV exposure. For the cohort, immune exposure information was limited to CMV serostatus. In a later analysis, the rate of TCR association differed among HLA loci, with DRB1 alleles having the most associated TCRs and HLA-C alleles having the fewest. A cluster of highly shared sequence variants was judged likely to be a technical artifact of the sequencing pipeline. Linkage disequilibrium might explain the correlated functional status among segregating V segments, but an unknown experimental factor could not be ruled out. When HLA alleles, especially DR and DQ, strongly co-occurred, TCR associations were difficult to assign to individual alleles. In a later genetic analysis, a missense DCLRE1C variant was associated with V-gene and J-gene trimming of TCR beta chains, and the association was replicated in an independent cohort. Three of the identified cytomegalovirus-associated TCR beta chains were confirmed in vitro to be specific for cytomegalovirus antigens. The classifier was reported to diagnose cytomegalovirus status with high specificity and sensitivity in both the original cohort and the validation cohort. This cohort had only TCR beta chains sequenced, and the lack of alpha or paired-chain data limited which features could be detected. Roughly 15 rarely observed V segments, including chromosome 9 orphons, were excluded from the earlier analysis of just under 600 of the donors because counts were too low. Because some donors lacked HLA typing at each locus, the association tests relied only on the typed subset. A further reported finding was that TCR beta sequences accurately predicted the HLA-A and HLA-B alleles for most subjects in the first cohort. Several of the top co-occurrence clusters appeared to be linked to parvovirus B19, influenza, CMV and Epstein-Barr virus, according to a later analysis. It was suggested by the authors that the approach could potentially be generalized to other disease states and immunological phenotypes. Because the 87-base-pair reads could not distinguish some IMGT-functional V segments, including TRBV6-2 and TRBV6-3, those segments were excluded.

The library relied on the immunoSEQ multiplex PCR assay. For the multiplex PCR, a mixture combining 60 forward primers for TCR Vbeta segments and 13 reverse primers for TCR Jbeta segments was used. The CDR3 region of rearranged TCR beta genes was amplified from genomic DNA by a multiplex PCR assay. On the Illumina HiSeq System, the amplified TCR beta libraries were sequenced as 87-base-pair reads. In the source study's methods: A later analysis counted approximately 76 million unique TCR beta chains across the roughly 700 repertoires, and around 12 million of these chains were shared by at least two donors. To remove PCR and sequencing errors, raw reads were error-corrected and collapsed into unique sequences using a nearest-neighbor algorithm that merged closely related sequences. V, D and J gene segments were assigned by aligning CDR3 sequences to IMGT reference sequences. For a sequence to be retained, at least a six-nucleotide match to both a V gene segment and a J gene segment was required. Rearrangements were called productive when the CDR3 lacked stop codons and stayed in frame with V and J; all others were non-productive. Following IMGT convention, CDR3 was defined as the stretch from the second conserved V-encoded cysteine up to the conserved J-encoded phenylalanine. The earlier analysis of about 570 of the donors excluded any sequence lacking an unambiguous match to a single V gene segment. In an earlier analysis of a few hundred of the donors, a V segment was called functional when productive rearrangements were above 56.7%, and segregating when the standard deviation between donors exceeded 5%. To diagnose cytomegalovirus status from the catalog of TCR beta chain sequences, a statistical classification framework was built. In a later analysis, V and J genes were assigned by comparing TCR nucleotide sequences against IMGT/GENE-DB human TR gene sequences. Using the TCRdist pipeline, a later analysis assigned CDR3 sequences along with most-parsimonious VDJ recombination scenarios. In a later analysis, each TCR beta chain was defined by its CDR3 amino acid sequence together with its V-gene family, and reads without a unique V-gene family were excluded. A later analysis removed nearly 600 highly shared, low-generation-probability nucleotide sequences to deal with suspected cross-contamination and a sequencing artifact. In a later analysis, a clonal expansion index for each public chain was calculated from normalized within-repertoire ranks of inferred template counts. A later analysis computed generation probabilities with a VDJ recombination model fitted to out-of-frame rearrangements, and checked the results against IGoR. In a later analysis, hypergeometric tests were used to score TCR-TCR, TCR-HLA and TCR-CMV co-occurrence, with a repertoire-size bias correction applied to TCR pairs. False discovery rates were estimated in a later analysis by permuting HLA or CMV assignments 20 times. In a later analysis, co-occurring TCRs were grouped using DBSCAN, and TCRdist sequence similarity was added for clustering within HLA-allele-positive subsets. For co-occurrence clustering, repertoires with fewer than 30,000 or more than 120,000 public chains were excluded, along with 4 to 6 repertoires with anomalous nucleotide sharing. This immuneACCESS table, as held by TCRdb, lists in-frame sequences with V and J called but not all clones. Of the missing ones, under half trace to an unresolved V gene in checked studies; the others have no known cause. That table furnishes V, J and clone size, whereas the DNA furnished D and trimming. For this sample the table gives about 150,000 clones, of which about three quarters were detected only once. The top ten clonotypes cover roughly 4% of the sample.

A distance of 8 bases separates the germline ends of V and J, which lose 6 bases and 2 bases respectively. Taken from the germline V gene (reference sequence), the CDR1 and CDR2 loops are SEHNR and FQNEAQ. Taken from cysteine to phenylalanine, the CDR3 has 13 residues. Only the CDR3 DNA is retained, 39 bases long and in frame from the first base. Sequenced sample: PBMCs. This chain joins TRBV7-9 to TRBJ1-3; the D gene identity is not certain. The receptor comes from a middle-aged woman in good health and CMV-seronegative. In nucleotide form, the sequence is TGTGCCAGCAGGCGGGGTGCTGGAAACACCATATATTTT. It is translated as CASRRGAGNTIYF. Beyond the CDR3, the reference TRBV7-9 and TRBJ1-3 genes provide the residues; the full variable domain reads: DTGVSQNPRHKITKRGQNVTFRCDPISEHNRLYWYRQTLGQGPEFLTYFQNEAQLEKSRLLSDRFSAERPKGSFSTLEIQRTEQGDSAMYLCASRRGAGNTIYFGEGSWLTVV.